Presented here are 21 T cell receptor beta chains from one specimen sequenced in a study of blood T cell repertoires in COVID-19. Here immunoSEQ multiplex PCR was the method, and the copy in TCRdb shows in-frame clones only, minus some. There are 280,000 or so clones in the sample; approximately 85% occur only once, and over 2% lies in the top ten. Sequencing was performed on PBMCs or T cells enriched from blood (not recorded which). Every receptor here comes from a man aged 25-40 years who had recovered from COVID-19.

The chain employs TRBV18 and TRBJ1-1, with D perhaps matching TRBD1 (5 bases). The CDR3 is 16 residues long. Trimming cost V 3 bases and J 0 bases, with 14 bases left between them. Germline CDR1 is KGHSH and CDR2 is LQKENI. CDR3 region: CASSPTPARVNTEAFF. The CDR3 DNA reads TGTGCCAGCTCACCTACCCCGGCCAGGGTGAACACTGAAGCTTTCTTT.

The chain uses TRBV29-1 and TRBJ1-2; D is possibly TRBD1 (6 bases). CDR3 length: 13 residues. The V end was cut by 3 bases, the J end by 6 bases, with 14 bases between. Germline loops: CDR1 SQVTM, CDR2 ANQGSEA. CDR3 protein: CSVDSGDINGYTF. DNA of the CDR3: TGCAGCGTTGATTCAGGGGATATCAATGGCTACACCTTC.

The CDR3 DNA follows: TGTGCCAGTAGTATGGAGCGGGGGTCCACAGATACGCAGTATTTT. This sequence encodes CASSMERGSTDTQYF. The J gene is TRBJ2-3, the V gene TRBV19; TRBD2 aligns across 8 bases. Germline CDR1 is LNHDA and CDR2 is SQIVND (reference sequence). Unmatched junction bases numbered 4, after V lost 3 bases and J lost 2 bases. The CDR3 contains 15 residues.

The chain is built from TRBV7-3 and TRBJ2-7, with 7 bases aligning to TRBD1. In germline, CDR1 is SGHTA, CDR2 FQGTGA. The CDR3 loop spans 13 amino acids. Losses at the gene ends were 1 base for V and 9 bases for J; bases not matched to a gene: 6. The CDR3 DNA follows: TGTGCCAGCAGCTTAAACAGGGGCGGAGGGCAGTACTTC. Translation: CASSLNRGGGQYF.

The chain couples TRBV7-9 to TRBJ2-2; 7 positions agree with TRBD2. Germline-derived CDR1 and CDR2 are SEHNR and FQNEAQ (reference sequence). The J segment lost 2 bases and the V segment lost 5 bases, leaving 5 bases of the junction unmatched. The CDR3 consists of 15 residues. The DNA of the CDR3 is TGTGCCAGCAGCGGGGGACTACTTAACACCGGGGAGCTGTTTTTT. Residues: CASSGGLLNTGELFF.

The V and J genes are TRBV6-5 and TRBJ1-2, with D unresolved. V lost 4 bases and J 8 bases, leaving 11 bases between the germline ends. Germline V gene data show CDR1 as MNHEY and CDR2 as SVGAGI. The length of the CDR3 is 12 residues. This CDR3 is CASSSPGGGYTF. CDR3 bases: TGTGCCAGCAGTTCCCCGGGCGGGGGCTACACCTTC.

The chain has TRBV19 and TRBJ1-4; D is possibly TRBD1 (5 bases). CDR3 length: 14 residues. Looked up from germline, CDR1 is LNHDA and CDR2 is SQIVND (reference sequence). The V and J ends lost 1 base and 8 bases respectively, with 11 bases between them. CDR3 loop: CASSIGPGHEKLFF. CDR3 sequence (DNA): TGTGCCAGTAGTATAGGTCCAGGGCACGAAAAACTGTTTTTT.

This chain uses TRBV7-6 with TRBJ2-7; TRBD2 matches at 13 bases. Germline lookup yields CDR1 SGHVS and CDR2 FNYEAQ. The ends lost 5 bases at V and 0 bases at J; junction bases unmatched: 4. This CDR3 has 16 amino acids. CDR3 coding DNA: TGTGCCAGCAGCCGAGGACTAGCGGGGGCCTCCTACGAGCAGTACTTC. Residues: CASSRGLAGASYEQYF.

The V and J genes are TRBV27 and TRBJ2-3; 9 bases line up with TRBD1. V dropped 10 bases and J dropped 5; count of bases not matched to a gene: 10. The CDR3 is 14 residues long. CDR1 is MNHEY and CDR2 is SMNVEV in the germline V gene (reference sequence). The CDR3 spells CATTGTGTRDTQYF. CDR3 DNA: TGTGCCACAACCGGGACAGGGACCAGAGATACGCAGTATTTT.

CDR3 in amino acids: CASSLSSGKPLHF. The CDR3 nucleotides read TGTGCCAGCAGTTTATCGTCAGGGAAACCCCTCCACTTT. This sequence joins TRBV27 and TRBJ1-6, with D maybe TRBD1 (5 bases). CDR1 MNHEY and CDR2 SMNVEV come from the germline V gene (reference sequence). Trimming shortened V by 0 bases and J by 12 bases, and 9 bases separated the two germline ends. This CDR3 has 13 residues.

A single count supports this clone. The gene calls are TRBV30 and TRBJ1-5; D is possibly TRBD1 (5 bases). Trimming took off 2 bases at V and 1 base at J, with 9 bases between the two ends. CDR1 is GTSNPN, CDR2 SVGIG, per germline (reference sequence). The CDR3 has 14 amino acids. The CDR3 DNA reads TGTGCCTGGAGTCGGGGGGGAAGCAATCAGCCCCAGCATTTT. Translation gives CAWSRGGSNQPQHF. Full variable domain (remainder filled in from reference TRBV30 and TRBJ1-5): SQTIHQWPATLVQPVGSPLSLECTVEGTSNPNLYWYRQAAGRGLQLLFYSVGIGQISSEVPQNLSASRPQDRQFILSSKKLLLSDSGFYLCAWSRGGSNQPQHFGDGTRLSIL.

The chain joins TRBV11-3 to TRBJ2-3, with a weak D call TRBD1 (6 bases). CDR1 SGHNT and CDR2 YENEEA come from the germline V gene. Deletions cut 3 bases from V and 1 base from J, with 11 bases between. The CDR3 covers 15 residues. This chain's CDR3 is CASSFSPGGTDTQYF. The CDR3 region has the DNA TGTGCCAGCAGCTTTTCCCCAGGGGGCACAGATACGCAGTATTTT.

This chain links TRBV7-9 with TRBJ2-4; D might be TRBD2 (5 bases). V shed 0 bases and J shed 1 base, with 10 bases lying between them. CDR1 SEHNR and CDR2 FQNEAQ come from the germline V gene (reference sequence). CDR3 size: 16 residues. CDR3 sequence reads: CASSLAGSGAKNIQYF. The CDR3 DNA sequence: TGTGCCAGCAGCTTAGCGGGTTCGGGGGCCAAAAACATTCAGTACTTC. Combining the CDR3 with reference TRBV7-9 and TRBJ2-4 gives the whole variable domain DTGVSQNPRHKITKRGQNVTFRCDPISEHNRLYWYRQTLGQGPEFLTYFQNEAQLEKSRLLSDRFSAERPKGSFSTLEIQRTEQGDSAMYLCASSLAGSGAKNIQYFGAGTRLSVL.

This chain uses TRBV11-2 with TRBJ1-4, with D hard to call. V gave up 5 bases and J gave up 8 bases, with 18 bases separating them. This CDR3 comprises 15 residues. Per the germline V gene, CDR1 is SGHAT and CDR2 is FQNNGV. CDR3 amino acids: CASSPGIRSTEKLFF. DNA of the CDR3: TGTGCCAGCAGCCCCGGGATCAGGTCTACAGAAAAACTGTTTTTT. Full variable domain (rest looked up from reference TRBV11-2 and TRBJ1-4): EAGVAQSPRYKIIEKRQSVAFWCNPISGHATLYWYQQILGQGPKLLIQFQNNGVVDDSQLPKDRFSAERLKGVDSTLKIQPAKLEDSAVYLCASSPGIRSTEKLFFGSGTQLSVL.

The chain has TRBV10-1 and TRBJ1-1; D perhaps matches TRBD1 (6 bases). The CDR3 extends over 14 amino acids. The germline gives CDR1 WNHNN, CDR2 SYGVQD (reference sequence). With 4 bases removed from V and 5 bases from J, the gap between germline ends came to 14 bases. The CDR3 protein is CASSGAGVWTEAFF. The CDR3 nucleotides read TGCGCCAGCAGTGGGGCAGGGGTGTGGACTGAAGCTTTCTTT.

J is TRBJ2-2 and V is TRBV5-6, with TRBD1 identical over 7 bases. This CDR3 is built from 16 residues. From germline, CDR1 is SGHDT and CDR2 YYEEEE. V lost 4 bases to trimming and J lost 1 base; unmatched junction nucleotides: 7. DNA of the CDR3: TGTGCCAGCAGCCCCTACCGGGACAGGAACACCGGGGAGCTGTTTTTT. Translation: CASSPYRDRNTGELFF.

The genes are TRBV6-5 and TRBJ2-1; tentatively, D is TRBD2 (5 bases). Between the trimmed V and J ends, which lost 8 bases and 5 bases, there was a span of 13 bases. The germline V gene encodes CDR1 MNHEY and CDR2 SVGAGI. This CDR3 spans 13 amino acids. DNA of the CDR3: TGTGCCAGCTTGGCCAGACTAAACAATGAGCAGTTCTTC. Its protein product is CASLARLNNEQFF.

The chain has TRBV19 and TRBJ1-3; 7 nucleotides line up with TRBD1. The junction had 16 bases not matched to a gene; V was cut back by 8 bases and J by 0 bases. Germline V gene lookup returns CDR1 LNHDA and CDR2 SQIVND (reference sequence). This CDR3 has 18 amino acids. CDR3 in amino acids: CASFDILGQTNSGNTIYF. In DNA, the CDR3 is TGTGCCAGTTTTGACATCCTGGGACAGACAAACTCTGGAAACACCATATATTTT.

The rearrangement joins TRBV30 to TRBJ1-2, with 11 positions matching TRBD1. J was trimmed by 8 bases and V by 3 bases; bases with no gene match: 11. The CDR3 spans 15 residues. CDR1 is GTSNPN, CDR2 SVGIG, per germline (reference sequence). In nucleotides, the CDR3 is TGTGCCTGGAGACTCGGGACAGGGGGGCGGTACGGCTACACCTTC. Residues: CAWRLGTGGRYGYTF. Full variable domain (rest looked up from reference TRBV30 and TRBJ1-2): SQTIHQWPATLVQPVGSPLSLECTVEGTSNPNLYWYRQAAGRGLQLLFYSVGIGQISSEVPQNLSASRPQDRQFILSSKKLLLSDSGFYLCAWRLGTGGRYGYTFGSGTRLTVV.

The count of this clone is one. The chain is built from TRBV30 and TRBJ2-2; 9 bases are a match to TRBD1. In germline, CDR1 is GTSNPN, CDR2 SVGIG (reference sequence). The V gene end was trimmed by 1 base and the J gene end by 8 bases; junction bases not matched to a gene: 11. CDR3 length: 16 residues. CDR3 residues: CAWSGPKPQGAGELFF. The CDR3 coding sequence is TGTGCCTGGAGTGGGCCGAAACCACAGGGGGCGGGGGAGCTGTTTTTT.

The chain joins TRBV2 to TRBJ2-4, with TRBD1 matching 10 bases. Germline loops: CDR1 SNHLY, CDR2 FYNNEI. This CDR3 has 12 residues. The ends lost 2 bases at V and 16 bases at J; junction bases unmatched: 5. CDR3 sequence (DNA): TGTGCCAGCAGTGAAAGGGACAGGGGAATCTACTTC. Residues: CASSERDRGIYF. The full variable domain, in which reference TRBV2 and TRBJ2-4 provide the parts outside the CDR3, is EPEVTQTPSHQVTQMGQEVILRCVPISNHLYFYWYRQILGQKVEFLVSFYNNEISEKSEIFDDQFSVERPDGSNFTLKIRSTKLEDSAMYFCASSERDRGIYFGAGTRLSVL.